This entry lists 22 T cell receptor beta chains sequenced from one sample in a study of OX40 agonist ivuxolimab in advanced cancers. Only in-frame clones appear in the TCRdb table, and some are missing; sequencing was by immunoSEQ multiplex PCR. The repertoire holds roughly 66,000 clones, roughly 80% seen once, with 5.5% to 8.5% in the top ten. Material: CD4+ or CD8+ T cells sorted from blood, obtained in a trial of the OX40 agonist ivuxolimab. Receptor source: an adult with an advanced solid tumor such as melanoma, head and neck, liver or kidney cancer.

The chain is built from TRBV7-2 and TRBJ2-1; 9 nucleotides line up with TRBD2. V shed 2 bases and J 4 bases; nucleotides not matched to a gene: 3. The CDR3 totals 15 residues. CDR1 and CDR2 (germline): SGHTA, FQGNSA. The CDR3 nucleotides read TGTGCCAGCAGCTTAAATAGCGGGAGATACAATGAGCAGTTCTTC. Translated: CASSLNSGRYNEQFF.

The CDR3 loop reads CASSRGDSTEAFF. CDR3 DNA: TGTGCCAGCAGCCGCGGGGACAGCACTGAAGCTTTCTTT. The chain is built from TRBV5-6 and TRBJ1-1, with 7 bases identical to TRBD1. The CDR3 is made up of 13 amino acids. Trimming removed 4 bases from V and 4 bases from J; junction bases left unmatched: 4. Germline V gives CDR1 SGHDT, CDR2 YYEEEE.

The chain joins TRBV6-1 to TRBJ1-6; D gene unclear. This CDR3 spans 12 amino acids. V gave up 6 bases and J gave up 8 bases, with 8 bases separating them. The germline gives CDR1 MNHNS, CDR2 SASEGT. The chain's CDR3 is CASSQKHSPLHF. The DNA for the CDR3 is TGTGCCAGCAGCCAGAAACATTCACCCCTCCACTTT.

The V and J genes are TRBV10-3 and TRBJ1-3, with D uncertain. Trimming took off 3 bases at V and 2 bases at J, with 8 bases between the two ends. Germline-derived CDR1 and CDR2 are ENHRY and SYGVKD. The CDR3 has 14 amino acids. CDR3 loop: CAISEGSTGNTIYF. CDR3 coding DNA: TGTGCCATCAGTGAAGGGTCGACTGGAAACACCATATATTTT.

The chain combines TRBV4-2 with TRBJ2-3; 7 bases match TRBD2. The length of the CDR3 is 17 residues. The trim removed 0 bases at V and 5 bases at J, leaving 11 bases unmatched. CDR1 is LGHNA and CDR2 is YNFKEQ in the germline V gene. CDR3 coding DNA: TGTGCCAGCAGCCAAGATCGGGGACTACTAAATGAAGATACGCAGTATTTT. It codes for CASSQDRGLLNEDTQYF.

The chain carries TRBV7-2 and TRBJ2-6, with D perhaps assigned TRBD1 or TRBD2 (5 bases each). Per the germline V gene, CDR1 is SGHTA and CDR2 is FQGNSA. Trimming took off 3 bases at V and 2 bases at J, with 8 bases between the two ends. CDR3 length equals 15 residues. The CDR3 loop reads CASSLGVPGANVLTF. The DNA for the CDR3 is TGTGCCAGCAGCTTGGGGGTACCTGGGGCCAACGTCCTGACTTTC.

This rearrangement joins TRBV7-9 to TRBJ2-5; 9 bases align to TRBD2. Unmatched junction bases numbered 3, after V lost 3 bases and J lost 4 bases. The CDR3 is 14 amino acids. CDR1 is SEHNR and CDR2 is FQNEAQ in the germline V gene (reference sequence). CDR3 sequence (DNA): TGTGCCAGCAGCTTCGCGGGAGGGCGAGAGACCCAGTACTTC. As protein: CASSFAGGRETQYF.

The J gene is TRBJ2-6, the V gene TRBV7-9; the D is unclear. Per the germline V gene, CDR1 is SEHNR and CDR2 is FQNEAQ (reference sequence). CDR3 length equals 16 residues. Trimming cost V 5 bases and J 2 bases, with 13 bases left between them. CDR3 sequence: CASSRLQEAGANVLTF. The CDR3 DNA sequence: TGTGCCAGCAGCCGCCTACAAGAGGCTGGGGCCAACGTCCTGACTTTC.

This rearrangement joins TRBV7-8 to TRBJ2-7, with 7 nucleotides matching TRBD1. V was clipped by 5 bases and J by 5 bases; unmatched bases: 9. Germline V gene data show CDR1 as SGHVS and CDR2 as FQNEAQ. The CDR3 loop spans 14 amino acids. The CDR3 is CASSQWTGRNEQYF. For the CDR3, the DNA is TGTGCCAGCAGCCAGTGGACAGGCAGGAACGAGCAGTACTTC.

The chain is built from TRBV15 and TRBJ1-1, with TRBD1 as a possible D gene (6 bases). The germline V gene encodes CDR1 LNHNV and CDR2 YYDKDF (reference sequence). The germline V and J ends were trimmed by 5 bases and 3 bases, with 10 bases remaining between them. The CDR3 is 13 amino acids. Here the CDR3 DNA reads TGTGCCACCAGCCGGGGGGCGCACACTGAAGCTTTCTTT. Translation gives CATSRGAHTEAFF.

This chain links TRBV5-3 with TRBJ2-7; D gene ambiguous. TRBV5-3 is an ORF; its function is uncertain. With 1 base removed from V and 9 bases from J, the gap between germline ends came to 20 bases. The CDR3 loop spans 15 amino acids. Here the CDR3 reads CARSLLSPAPRAQYF. The CDR3 region has the DNA TGTGCCAGAAGCTTGCTCTCACCCGCACCCCGAGCGCAGTACTTC.

This chain connects TRBV6-5 to TRBJ1-6; 8 nucleotides match TRBD1. With V trimmed by 8 bases and J by 10 bases, 10 bases remained unmatched. Looked up from germline, CDR1 is MNHEY and CDR2 is SVGAGI. CDR3 size: 14 residues. Here the CDR3 reads CASDRGQVWSPLHF. The CDR3 nucleotides read TGTGCCAGCGATAGGGGACAGGTCTGGTCACCCCTCCACTTT.

This chain's CDR3 is CASRGTNTEAFF. The CDR3 region has the DNA TGTGCCAGCAGAGGGACGAACACTGAAGCTTTCTTT. This chain connects TRBV6-6 to TRBJ1-1; possibly TRBD1 for D (5 bases). Germline CDR1 and CDR2: MNHNY and SVGAGI (reference sequence). The CDR3 covers 12 residues. V dropped 6 bases and J dropped 1 base, with 6 bases sitting between them.

This sequence joins TRBV4-1 and TRBJ2-3, with 8 bases that match TRBD1. In germline, CDR1 is MGHRA, CDR2 YSYEKL. V lost 3 bases to trimming and J lost 5 bases; unmatched junction nucleotides: 16. This CDR3 is built from 18 residues. CDR3: CASSQEPNFRGPLDTQYF. The CDR3 coding sequence is TGCGCCAGCAGCCAGGAACCGAACTTCAGGGGGCCCCTAGATACGCAGTATTTT.

The chain uses TRBV5-4 and TRBJ2-5; D is undetermined. Trimming shortened V by 1 base and J by 2 bases, and 9 bases separated the two germline ends. CDR3 length: 14 amino acids. Germline V lookup: CDR1 SGHNT, CDR2 YYREEE (reference sequence). The CDR3 loop is CASSLQSGQETQYF. As DNA, the CDR3 is TGTGCCAGCAGCTTGCAATCCGGGCAAGAGACCCAGTACTTC.

The chain joins TRBV19 to TRBJ1-5; 7 bases are shared with TRBD1. With 8 bases clipped from V and 3 bases from J, the junction kept 10 bases outside the gene matches. Germline assignment: CDR1 LNHDA and CDR2 SQIVND (reference sequence). This CDR3 has 15 residues. CDR3 coding DNA: TGTGCCAGTCAATTGGCGGACAGGACCAATCAGCCCCAGCATTTT. As protein: CASQLADRTNQPQHF.

The chain combines TRBV7-3 with TRBJ1-1; D is undetermined. This CDR3 has 13 residues. CDR1 and CDR2 (germline): SGHTA, FQGTGA. Trimming took 2 bases from V and 0 from J, leaving 4 bases between them. The CDR3 DNA sequence: TGTGCCAGCAGCTTATACGTGAACACTGAAGCTTTCTTT. Encoded protein: CASSLYVNTEAFF. Combining the CDR3 with reference TRBV7-3 and TRBJ1-1 gives the whole variable domain GAGVSQTPSNKVTEKGKYVELRCDPISGHTALYWYRQSLGQGPEFLIYFQGTGAADDSGLPNDRFFAVRPEGSVSTLKIQRTERGDSAVYLCASSLYVNTEAFFGQGTRLTVV.

The chain joins TRBV28 to TRBJ1-5; D is possibly TRBD1 (5 bases). Trimming removed 7 bases from V and 5 bases from J, with 15 bases in between. The CDR3 covers 14 residues. Germline CDR1 and CDR2: MDHEN and SYDVKM. The CDR3 sequence: CASTIRGFDQPQHF. Here the CDR3 DNA reads TGTGCCAGCACCATTCGGGGGTTCGATCAGCCCCAGCATTTT.

V is TRBV7-2 and J is TRBJ2-5; D gene unclear. CDR3 length: 15 amino acids. The V gene lost 1 base and the J gene lost 1 base, with 10 bases spanning the gap. Germline V gene data show CDR1 as SGHTA and CDR2 as FQGNSA. CDR3 DNA: TGTGCCAGCAGCTTAGAGGGCCCTAGCCAAGAGACCCAGTACTTC. Translated: CASSLEGPSQETQYF.

The chain couples TRBV4-1 to TRBJ2-1; D may be TRBD2 (6 bases). The CDR3 length is 14 residues. Germline lookup yields CDR1 MGHRA and CDR2 YSYEKL. Between the trimmed V and J ends, which lost 4 bases and 8 bases, there was a span of 15 bases. The CDR3 sequence is CASSLADGEDEQFF. The CDR3 nucleotides read TGCGCCAGCAGCCTAGCCGACGGGGAGGATGAGCAGTTCTTC.

The J gene is TRBJ2-1, the V gene TRBV7-3; 8 bases agree with TRBD2. Germline V CDR1 and CDR2: SGHTA, FQGTGA. The ends lost 2 bases at V and 9 bases at J; junction bases unmatched: 6. The CDR3 extends over 14 amino acids. In nucleotides, the CDR3 is TGTGCCAGCAGCTTAGCTAGCGGGCACGGTGAGCAGTTCTTC. Protein product: CASSLASGHGEQFF.

This clone showed up just once. V gene TRBV5-1 combines with J gene TRBJ2-1; perhaps TRBD1 as D (6 bases). Germline CDR1 reads SGHRS; CDR2 reads YFSETQ. The CDR3 consists of 14 residues. V gave up 4 bases and J gave up 1 base, with 9 bases separating them. The CDR3 spells CASSVGTSYNEQFF. CDR3 DNA: TGCGCCAGCAGCGTCGGGACATCCTACAATGAGCAGTTCTTC.